The 20 T cell receptor beta chains reported below all come from one sample, sequenced in a study of T cell responses to AZD1222 COVID-19 vaccine. Profiling relied on immunoSEQ multiplex PCR, and the TCRdb table lists in-frame clones only, not all of them. In the table there are around 150,000 clones, more than 85% of which are singletons. This sample comprised peripheral blood, obtained 28 days after the second AZD1222 dose. Receptors originate from an adult who received the AZD1222 COVID-19 vaccine.

The V and J genes are TRBV7-8 and TRBJ1-5; D is undetermined. The CDR3 consists of 17 residues. V gave up 3 bases and J gave up 0 bases, with 15 bases separating them. Germline CDR1 reads SGHVS; CDR2 reads FQNEAQ. In DNA, the CDR3 is TGTGCCAGCAGCTTCCGGCCCCCCTCTTATAGCAATCAGCCCCAGCATTTT. Encoded protein: CASSFRPPSYSNQPQHF. Full variable domain (missing parts from reference TRBV7-8 and TRBJ1-5): GAGVSQSPRYKVAKRGQDVALRCDPISGHVSLFWYQQALGQGPEFLTYFQNEAQLDKSGLPSDRFFAERPEGSVSTLKIQRTQQEDSAVYLCASSFRPPSYSNQPQHFGDGTRLSIL.

The rearrangement links TRBV2 to TRBJ1-4, with 10 bases identical to TRBD1. Germline V CDR1 and CDR2: SNHLY, FYNNEI. CDR3 length: 15 residues. V lost 4 bases and J lost 6; bases outside the gene matches: 5. The CDR3 region has the DNA TGTGCCAGCAGTGGGGGGACAGGGGTGTATGAAAAACTGTTTTTT. Translation gives CASSGGTGVYEKLFF. Full variable domain (missing parts from reference TRBV2 and TRBJ1-4): EPEVTQTPSHQVTQMGQEVILRCVPISNHLYFYWYRQILGQKVEFLVSFYNNEISEKSEIFDDQFSVERPDGSNFTLKIRSTKLEDSAMYFCASSGGTGVYEKLFFGSGTQLSVL.

The chain combines TRBV28 with TRBJ2-3, with 10 bases identical to TRBD2. Losses at the gene ends were 3 bases for V and 3 bases for J; bases not matched to a gene: 15. CDR1 MDHEN and CDR2 SYDVKM come from the germline V gene. The CDR3 contains 19 residues. The CDR3: CASSLLPPSLAGRTDTQYF. The CDR3 coding sequence is TGTGCCAGCAGTTTGCTCCCTCCCTCACTAGCGGGGAGGACAGATACGCAGTATTTT.

This chain connects TRBV2 to TRBJ1-1; the D is unclear. Trimming left V 6 bases short and J 3 bases short, with 17 bases between. The CDR3 is 15 residues long. Germline V gives CDR1 SNHLY, CDR2 FYNNEI. The CDR3 coding sequence is TGTGCCAGCAGCGAGGAAGGAACAATCTACACTGAAGCTTTCTTT. Protein sequence: CASSEEGTIYTEAFF.

About this clone: At the DNA level, this CDR3 is encoded by other sequences in the same sample as well. The chain employs TRBV5-1 and TRBJ2-5; D not certain. This CDR3 has 13 residues. Deletions cut 2 bases from V and 1 base from J, with 6 bases between. CDR1 SGHRS and CDR2 YFSETQ come from the germline V gene. CDR3 nucleotides: TGCGCCAGCAGCTTAAGTCCCCAAGAGACCCAGTACTTC. This codes for CASSLSPQETQYF.

The J gene is TRBJ2-2, the V gene TRBV7-8; D ambiguous. Germline V gene data show CDR1 as SGHVS and CDR2 as FQNEAQ. With 6 bases removed from V and 4 bases from J, the gap between germline ends came to 24 bases. This CDR3 is 18 amino acids long. The CDR3 is CASRYLTRRQLRTGELFF. Written as DNA, the CDR3 is TGTGCCAGCAGATACTTAACGAGACGGCAGCTTCGCACCGGGGAGCTGTTTTTT.

The V call is TRBV19, the J call TRBJ2-1; 9 bases line up with TRBD2. The CDR3 is 15 residues long. Germline V CDR1 and CDR2: LNHDA, SQIVND (reference sequence). V lost 6 bases to trimming and J lost 7 bases; unmatched junction nucleotides: 10. As DNA, the CDR3 is TGTGCCAGTAGGACAATAGCGGGAGATCGGAATGAGCAGTTCTTC. This translates into CASRTIAGDRNEQFF.

The chain combines TRBV12-5 with TRBJ1-2; D not resolved. Germline CDR1 reads LGHNT; CDR2 reads FRNRAP. This CDR3 has 13 residues. V shed 5 bases and J shed 8 bases, with 15 bases lying between them. CDR3 DNA sequence: TGTGCTAGTGGTCCCGGAACACAAACGGGCTACACCTTC. This sequence encodes CASGPGTQTGYTF.

This clone was recorded only once. The chain links TRBV5-4 to TRBJ2-5; tentative D call: TRBD2 (5 bases). CDR1 and CDR2 (germline): SGHNT, YYREEE (reference sequence). The CDR3 totals 14 residues. V dropped 2 bases and J dropped 2 bases, with 10 bases sitting between them. CDR3: CASSFRGAQETQYF. Written as DNA, the CDR3 is TGTGCCAGCAGCTTTCGGGGTGCACAAGAGACCCAGTACTTC.

V usage is TRBV18 and J usage is TRBJ2-7; D possibly matches TRBD1 or TRBD2 (6 bases each). Germline V gene data show CDR1 as KGHSH and CDR2 as LQKENI. The CDR3 is made up of 13 amino acids. V dropped 4 bases and J dropped 2 bases, with 9 bases sitting between them. CDR3 coding DNA: TGTGCCAGCTCACAGGGGGGTACCTACGAGCAGTACTTC. It codes for CASSQGGTYEQYF.

The chain links TRBV27 to TRBJ2-3; 9 bases are shared with TRBD2. CDR3 length: 15 residues. Germline trimming cut 6 bases from V and 4 bases from J; bases unmatched to any gene: 8. The germline CDR1 and CDR2 sequences are MNHEY and SMNVEV (reference sequence). DNA for the CDR3: TGTGCCAGCAGCCGATTACTAGCGGGCCCAGATACGCAGTATTTT. Translation gives CASSRLLAGPDTQYF.

Details on this clone: One junction end disagrees with the germline gene, perhaps due to a read error. V gene TRBV5-1 combines with J gene TRBJ2-7; 9 nucleotides align to TRBD2. CDR1 is SGHRS and CDR2 is YFSETQ in the germline V gene. CDR3 length equals 15 residues. DNA for the CDR3: TGCGCCCGCAGGGGGGGGAGCGGGAGGACCTACGAGCAGTACTTC. It codes for CARRGGSGRTYEQYF.

The chain is built from TRBV28 and TRBJ2-5, with D uncertain. Germline V gene data show CDR1 as MDHEN and CDR2 as SYDVKM. V lost 2 bases, J lost 2 bases, and 6 bases lay in between. This CDR3 region has 13 residues. Written as DNA, the CDR3 is TGTGCCAGCAGTTTAGTACAGCAAGAGACCCAGTACTTC. Translated, it gives CASSLVQQETQYF.

This chain joins TRBV11-3 and TRBJ1-2; D may be TRBD1 (5 bases). Per germline, CDR1 SGHNT and CDR2 YENEEA. V was trimmed by 5 bases and J by 4 bases, leaving 14 bases between them. The length of the CDR3 is 14 residues. The CDR3 bases are TGTGCCAGCAGCCCTAGAGGGGCCTCCTATGGCTACACCTTC. Residues: CASSPRGASYGYTF.

The chain carries TRBV10-2 and TRBJ2-3, with no clear D. Germline V CDR1 and CDR2: WSHSY, SAAADI. The V end was cut by 9 bases, the J end by 3 bases, with 4 bases between. The CDR3 consists of 10 residues. The CDR3 coding sequence is TGCGCCAGTCGGACAGATACGCAGTATTTT. This encodes CASRTDTQYF.

This clone turned up a few times. This sequence joins TRBV19 and TRBJ1-5, with D uncertain. Trimming removed 3 bases at V and 4 bases at J, with 4 bases between. Germline assignment: CDR1 LNHDA and CDR2 SQIVND (reference sequence). The CDR3 has 12 residues. CDR3: CASSIFNQPQHF. The CDR3 bases are TGTGCCAGTAGTATCTTTAATCAGCCCCAGCATTTT.

The rearrangement joins TRBV5-6 to TRBJ2-7; 11 nucleotides line up with TRBD1. The junction had 18 bases not matched to a gene; V was cut back by 3 bases and J by 4 bases. Germline V gene sequence: CDR1 SGHDT, CDR2 YYEEEE. The CDR3 is 19 residues long. CDR3 DNA sequence: TGTGCCAGCAGCTCCGAGAGCCAGCGGGGACAGGGGGGACGTTACGAGCAGTACTTC. This gives the protein CASSSESQRGQGGRYEQYF.

Remarks on this clone: Within the sample, other DNA sequences also encode this same CDR3. J is TRBJ2-7 and V is TRBV7-2; D might be TRBD2 (6 bases). This CDR3 region has 14 residues. The V end was cut by 3 bases, the J end by 0 bases, with 9 bases between. Looked up from germline, CDR1 is SGHTA and CDR2 is FQGNSA. In nucleotides, the CDR3 is TGTGCCAGCAGCTTTAGCGGTAACTCCTACGAGCAGTACTTC. Translation: CASSFSGNSYEQYF. The whole variable domain, filled in from reference TRBV7-2 and TRBJ2-7, reads GAGVSQSPSNKVTEKGKDVELRCDPISGHTALYWYRQSLGQGLEFLIYFQGNSAPDKSGLPSDRFSAERTGGSVSTLTIQRTQQEDSAVYLCASSFSGNSYEQYFGPGTRLTVT.

The gene calls are TRBV19 and TRBJ1-2; no definite D call. V was shortened by 4 bases and J by 5 bases, with 14 bases between the two germline ends. Germline V gene data show CDR1 as LNHDA and CDR2 as SQIVND (reference sequence). CDR3 size: 14 residues. DNA for the CDR3: TGTGCCAGTAGTAACGACCAAAGTGGGTATGGCTACACCTTC. It encodes CASSNDQSGYGYTF.

The rearrangement joins TRBV10-3 to TRBJ1-2, with 7 bases fitting TRBD1. J was trimmed by 4 bases and V by 7 bases; bases with no gene match: 9. The CDR3 is made up of 14 amino acids. Germline-derived CDR1 and CDR2 are ENHRY and SYGVKD. CDR3 nucleotide sequence: TGTGCCATCAACCTTAACAGGGGAAGCTATGGCTACACCTTC. Translated, it gives CAINLNRGSYGYTF.